These 30 T cell receptor beta chains were sequenced from one sample in a study of T cells in Graves' hyperthyroidism and ophthalmopathy. Authors of the study amplified TCR beta CDR3 regions from RNA transcripts. TCR CDR3 regions were first amplified by RT-PCR with HTBI primers. TCRdb recomputed calls from the multiplex PCR reads with MiXCR, one row per CDR3 protein. The sample consists of hundreds of thousands of distinct CDR3 sequences, roughly 15% of them appearing once. Specimen: blood. These receptors were obtained from a man aged 18-30 years with Graves' ophthalmopathy.

This clonotype was recorded many times. The CDR3 sequence: CACGLATETQYF. For the CDR3, the DNA is TGTGCCTGCGGTCTAGCGACAGAGACCCAGTACTTC. This chain joins TRBV30 and TRBJ2-5; perhaps TRBD2 as D (6 bases). V was shortened by 6 bases and J by 4 bases, with 12 bases between the two germline ends. Germline lookup yields CDR1 GTSNPN and CDR2 SVGIG (reference sequence). This CDR3 has 12 amino acids.

This clonotype was detected ten times or more. The chain links TRBV19 to TRBJ2-5; 8 bases are shared with TRBD2. Looked up from germline, CDR1 is LNHDA and CDR2 is SQIVND (reference sequence). V trimming: 1 base; J trimming: 5 bases; junction bases outside the gene matches: 6. This CDR3 has 15 residues. As DNA, the CDR3 is TGTGCCAGTAGTATAGGGGGACTAGGGATGGAGACCCAGTACTTC. Its translation is CASSIGGLGMETQYF.

This clonotype was counted many times. This rearrangement joins TRBV6-1 to TRBJ2-3; 8 nucleotides match TRBD1. V shed 7 bases and J 3 bases; nucleotides not matched to a gene: 6. The V gene's germline CDR1 is MNHNS and CDR2 SASEGT. CDR3 length: 14 amino acids. CDR3 sequence reads: CASIGDRGTDTQYF. CDR3 DNA sequence: TGTGCCAGCATAGGAGACAGGGGAACAGATACGCAGTATTTT.

This clonotype was recorded many times. This chain uses TRBV7-2 with TRBJ1-6; TRBD1 is a possible D gene (5 bases). V gave up 7 bases and J gave up 6 bases, with 16 bases separating them. CDR3 size: 15 residues. Germline-derived CDR1 and CDR2 are SGHTA and FQGNSA. This chain's CDR3 is CASNSGRKFNSPLHF. DNA for the CDR3: TGTGCCAGCAACTCGGGACGGAAATTTAATTCACCCCTCCACTTT.

This clonotype turned up a few times. Given a much more abundant clone one base away, this may be a read error. V usage is TRBV11-1 and J usage is TRBJ1-1, with 7 bases identical to TRBD1. Germline trimming cut 4 bases from V and 6 bases from J; bases unmatched to any gene: 2. CDR1 SGHAT and CDR2 FQDESV come from the germline V gene (reference sequence). The CDR3 has 12 residues. CDR3 amino acids: CASSYRGSEAFF. The CDR3, as DNA: TGTGCCAGCAGCTACAGGGGCTCTGAAGCTTTCTTT.

Remarks on this clonotype: A much larger clonotype is one base distant, so this may be a read error. The chain links TRBV7-9 to TRBJ2-7, with unresolved D. V was shortened by 5 bases and J by 3 bases, with 17 bases between the two germline ends. The CDR3 has 15 residues. Germline V lookup: CDR1 SEHNR, CDR2 FQNEAQ (reference sequence). The CDR3 reads CASSLRLDSFYEQYF. The CDR3 nucleotides read TGTGCCAGCAGCCTCCGACTTGATAGCTTCTACGAGCAGTACTTC.

The chain has TRBV6-5 and TRBJ1-1; no firm D call. V lost 0 bases and J lost 3, with 11 bases in between. The CDR3 covers 15 residues. The germline gives CDR1 MNHEY, CDR2 SVGAGI. In DNA, the CDR3 is TGTGCCAGCAGTTACTCGATTCTGACCGACACTGAAGCTTTCTTT. Its protein product is CASSYSILTDTEAFF.

This clonotype was observed a handful of times. This chain links TRBV27 with TRBJ2-4; D may be TRBD2 (6 bases). Germline V gene sequence: CDR1 MNHEY, CDR2 SMNVEV (reference sequence). V lost 2 bases and J 8 bases, leaving 19 bases between the germline ends. The CDR3 runs 16 residues. The CDR3 is CASSLTPSAGGDIQYF. In DNA, the CDR3 is TGTGCCAGCAGTTTAACACCCTCTGCCGGGGGAGACATTCAGTACTTC.

This clonotype was observed a single time. V is TRBV28 and J is TRBJ1-5, with D possibly being TRBD1 (5 bases). Germline V gene sequence: CDR1 MDHEN, CDR2 SYDVKM. V was pared by 2 bases and J by 1 base, with 9 bases between. The CDR3 is made up of 15 amino acids. CDR3 residues: CASSLGHESNQPQHF. The CDR3 nucleotides are TGTGCCAGCAGTTTAGGACATGAGAGCAATCAGCCCCAGCATTTT.

This clonotype has ten or more counts. This chain joins TRBV6-5 and TRBJ2-7, with TRBD2 as a possible D gene (5 bases). V gave up 0 bases and J gave up 7 bases, with 13 bases separating them. Germline V gene data show CDR1 as MNHEY and CDR2 as SVGAGI. This CDR3 comprises 14 residues. The DNA for the CDR3 is TGTGCCAGCAGTTACTCGGTGGTACCGGGAGAGCAGTACTTC. Residues: CASSYSVVPGEQYF.

This clonotype was found many times. The gene calls are TRBV27 and TRBJ2-5; 9 bases line up with TRBD1. The germline CDR1 and CDR2 sequences are MNHEY and SMNVEV (reference sequence). The CDR3 is 14 amino acids. V was pared by 6 bases and J by 5 bases, with 7 bases of the junction left unmatched. The CDR3 bases are TGTGCCAGCAGGGAACAGGGGGCGTGGGAGACCCAGTACTTC. It translates to CASREQGAWETQYF.

This clonotype has a handful of counts. V usage is TRBV27 and J usage is TRBJ1-5; perhaps TRBD1 as D (5 bases). The CDR3 loop spans 17 amino acids. V was pared by 4 bases and J by 1 base, with 17 bases between. Germline V CDR1 and CDR2: MNHEY, SMNVEV (reference sequence). CDR3 nucleotides: TGTGCCAGCAGTTCCATATCGGGGGAGACAAGCAATCAGCCCCAGCATTTT. This sequence encodes CASSSISGETSNQPQHF.

In its sample, this clonotype was seen many times. This rearrangement joins TRBV7-2 to TRBJ1-2; tentatively, D is TRBD1 (5 bases). This CDR3 is built from 14 residues. Germline values: CDR1 SGHTA, CDR2 FQGNSA. Trimming left V 0 bases short and J 3 bases short, with 8 bases between. CDR3 nucleotides: TGTGCCAGCAGCTTAGCCTCGACAGACTATGGCTACACCTTC. The encoded protein is CASSLASTDYGYTF.

This clonotype was seen at least ten times. The CDR3 DNA is TGTGCCAGCAGCCAAGAGGGTCGGGAGGTTCTCACAGATACGCAGTATTTT. Amino acids: CASSQEGREVLTDTQYF. The chain recombines TRBV3-1 with TRBJ2-3, with 7 bases aligning to TRBD2. The CDR3 consists of 17 residues. From germline, CDR1 is LGHDT and CDR2 YNNKEL (reference sequence). The V and J ends lost 0 bases and 2 bases, in that order; junction bases with no gene match: 8.

Many counts were recorded for this clonotype. The chain has TRBV6-1 and TRBJ2-7; 9 positions agree with TRBD1. CDR1 and CDR2 from the germline V gene are MNHNS and SASEGT. Germline trimming cut 6 bases from V and 1 base from J; bases unmatched to any gene: 7. This CDR3 is 15 amino acids long. This CDR3 is CASRKGTGRSYEQYF. In DNA form, the CDR3 reads TGTGCCAGCAGGAAGGGGACAGGGCGATCCTACGAGCAGTACTTC.

In the case of this clonotype: An end of the junction differs from the germline gene, which may be a read error. The chain employs TRBV11-3 and TRBJ2-1, with TRBD2 identical over 8 bases. The CDR3 extends over 12 amino acids. Germline CDR1 is SGHNT and CDR2 is YENEEA. In DNA, the CDR3 is TGTGCCAGCAGCCAAGGCGACCGGGGGGGGGTCTTC. It specifies CASSQGDRGGVF. Full variable domain (outside the CDR3, taken from reference TRBV11-3 and TRBJ2-1): EAGVVQSPRYKIIEKKQPVAFWCNPISGHNTLYWYLQNLGQGPELLIRYENEEAVDDSQLPKDRFSAERLKGVDSTLKIQPAELGDSAVYLCASSQGDRGGVFGPGTRLTVL.

This chain joins TRBV19 and TRBJ2-7, with D unresolved. This CDR3 has 14 amino acids. The ends were cut back, 7 bases at V and 6 bases at J, with 19 bases in the middle. Germline V gene lookup returns CDR1 LNHDA and CDR2 SQIVND (reference sequence). The CDR3 DNA follows: TGTGCCAGTACCTCCATGGTTGCAGGTTCCGAGCAGTACTTC. Translated, it gives CASTSMVAGSEQYF.

This clonotype was observed at least ten times. The rearrangement joins TRBV9 to TRBJ2-1; TRBD2 matches 10 bases. The germline CDR1 and CDR2 sequences are SGDLS and YYNGEE. CDR3 length equals 15 residues. Losses at the gene ends were 4 bases for V and 6 bases for J; bases not matched to a gene: 7. The DNA for the CDR3 is TGTGCCAGCAGCTCACGGACTAGCGGTTTCAATGAGCAGTTCTTC. It yields the protein CASSSRTSGFNEQFF.

The J gene is TRBJ1-2, the V gene TRBV19, with a possible D match to TRBD1 (5 bases). CDR1 and CDR2 from the germline V gene are LNHDA and SQIVND (reference sequence). This CDR3 region has 13 residues. Between the trimmed V and J ends, which lost 5 bases and 8 bases, there was a span of 15 bases. The chain's CDR3 is CASSFSTATGYTF. The CDR3 DNA reads as TGTGCCAGTAGTTTTTCGACAGCCACAGGCTACACCTTC.

The chain combines TRBV20-1 with TRBJ2-7; 7 nucleotides line up with TRBD2. The CDR3 spans 15 residues. Trimming removed 1 base from V and 2 bases from J; junction bases left unmatched: 8. Per the germline V gene, CDR1 is DFQATT and CDR2 is SNEGSKA (reference sequence). The CDR3 loop reads CSARGDAGVAYEQYF. Here the CDR3 DNA reads TGCAGTGCTAGAGGGGACGCGGGAGTGGCCTACGAGCAGTACTTC.

About this clonotype itself: Mismatch with germline at one junction end may stem from a read error. The rearrangement links TRBV5-1 to TRBJ2-7; 9 positions match TRBD1. The CDR3 is 14 amino acids. Germline V CDR1 and CDR2: SGHRS, YFSETQ. The CDR3 DNA sequence: TGTGCCAGCTCCCCGGGACAGGGAAACTACGAGCAGTACTTC. This encodes CASSPGQGNYEQYF.

This clonotype was detected a few times. The rearrangement uses TRBV5-4 and TRBJ2-5; weak D call: TRBD1 (6 bases). The germline CDR1 and CDR2 sequences are SGHNT and YYREEE (reference sequence). V lost 3 bases and J lost 5, with 14 bases in between. The CDR3 has 14 residues. This CDR3 reads CASSSDRRWETQYF. The CDR3, as DNA: TGTGCCAGCAGCTCCGACAGGAGATGGGAGACCCAGTACTTC.

On this clonotype: One base away lies a much larger clone, so this may be a sequencing read error. The conserved phenylalanine or tryptophan normally closing the CDR3 is absent here, so this likely arose from a read error. The V call is TRBV2, the J call TRBJ1-4; no definite D call. The CDR3 spans 15 residues. Germline V gene sequence: CDR1 SNHLY, CDR2 FYNNEI. V lost 6 bases and J 3 bases, leaving 14 bases between the germline ends. For the CDR3, the DNA is TGTGCCAGCAGAGATCTTCAGTGGGCTAATGAAAAACTGTTTCTT. Translated: CASRDLQWANEKLFL.

The V and J genes are TRBV5-1 and TRBJ2-3; D not resolved. V was cut by 0 bases and J by 2 bases, with 10 bases left in between. This CDR3 is built from 15 residues. In germline, CDR1 is SGHRS, CDR2 YFSETQ. For the CDR3, the DNA is TGCGCCAGCAGCTTGGCCGTTTGGAACACAGATACGCAGTATTTT. This translates into CASSLAVWNTDTQYF. The whole variable domain, remainder taken from reference TRBV5-1 and TRBJ2-3, is KAGVTQTPRYLIKTRGQQVTLSCSPISGHRSVSWYQQTPGQGLQFLFEYFSETQRNKGNFPGRFSGRQFSNSRSEMNVSTLELGDSALYLCASSLAVWNTDTQYFGPGTRLTVL.

This clonotype was detected many times. V usage is TRBV6-1 and J usage is TRBJ2-6; TRBD1 matches at 7 bases. Germline CDR1 reads MNHNS; CDR2 reads SASEGT. With 6 bases clipped from V and 4 bases from J, the junction kept 3 bases outside the gene matches. This CDR3 comprises 14 residues. This CDR3 is CASRTGFGANVLTF. The CDR3 coding sequence is TGTGCCAGCAGGACAGGGTTCGGGGCCAACGTCCTGACTTTC.

This clonotype appeared many times. The chain couples TRBV11-2 to TRBJ2-7; D unresolved. The germline gives CDR1 SGHAT, CDR2 FQNNGV. The CDR3 runs to 11 residues. V lost 5 bases, J lost 7 bases, and 9 bases lay in between. The CDR3 DNA reads TGTGCCAGCAGCCGGATTTTTGAGCAGTACTTC. Translation gives CASSRIFEQYF. The whole variable domain, remainder taken from reference TRBV11-2 and TRBJ2-7, is EAGVAQSPRYKIIEKRQSVAFWCNPISGHATLYWYQQILGQGPKLLIQFQNNGVVDDSQLPKDRFSAERLKGVDSTLKIQPAKLEDSAVYLCASSRIFEQYFGPGTRLTVT.

This clonotype was picked up many times. The rearrangement uses TRBV28 and TRBJ2-1, with D possibly matching TRBD2 (5 bases). Germline values: CDR1 MDHEN, CDR2 SYDVKM. There are 12 residues in the CDR3. V lost 6 bases, J lost 7 bases, and 10 bases lay in between. This chain's CDR3 is CASSLRVNEQFF. In nucleotides, the CDR3 is TGTGCCAGCAGCCTGAGGGTAAATGAGCAGTTCTTC.

The table lists this clonotype with many counts. The V call is TRBV29-1, the J call TRBJ2-7, with D possibly TRBD1 on 5 matching bases. This CDR3 has 13 amino acids. From germline, CDR1 is SQVTM and CDR2 ANQGSEA. Trimming took off 1 base at V and 5 bases at J, with 12 bases between the two ends. The CDR3 region is CSVEGRQGHEQYF. In nucleotides, the CDR3 is TGCAGCGTTGAAGGTCGCCAGGGCCACGAGCAGTACTTC.

The table lists this clonotype with many counts. This chain uses TRBV6-1 with TRBJ1-2; D gene unclear. Germline V gene lookup returns CDR1 MNHNS and CDR2 SASEGT. The CDR3 is 13 residues long. The V end lost 10 bases, the J end lost 1 base, and 13 bases lay between the germline ends. The CDR3 DNA sequence: TGTGCCACCAGAGAAGGGAATAACTATGGCTACACCTTC. Translated: CATREGNNYGYTF.

DNA of the CDR3: TGTGCCAGCTCACGAGGGGGGGGGCTCAATGAGCAGTTCTTC. Its translation is CASSRGGGLNEQFF. The gene calls are TRBV18 and TRBJ2-1, with D tentatively TRBD2 (7 bases). Trimming shortened V by 4 bases and J by 6 bases, and 13 bases separated the two germline ends. This CDR3 has 14 amino acids. Per the germline V gene, CDR1 is KGHSH and CDR2 is LQKENI. Drawing the rest from reference TRBV18 and TRBJ2-1, the complete variable domain is NAGVMQNPRHLVRRRGQEARLRCSPMKGHSHVYWYRQLPEEGLKFMVYLQKENIIDESGMPKERFSAEFPKEGPSILRIQQVVRGDSAAYFCASSRGGGLNEQFFGPGTRLTVL.